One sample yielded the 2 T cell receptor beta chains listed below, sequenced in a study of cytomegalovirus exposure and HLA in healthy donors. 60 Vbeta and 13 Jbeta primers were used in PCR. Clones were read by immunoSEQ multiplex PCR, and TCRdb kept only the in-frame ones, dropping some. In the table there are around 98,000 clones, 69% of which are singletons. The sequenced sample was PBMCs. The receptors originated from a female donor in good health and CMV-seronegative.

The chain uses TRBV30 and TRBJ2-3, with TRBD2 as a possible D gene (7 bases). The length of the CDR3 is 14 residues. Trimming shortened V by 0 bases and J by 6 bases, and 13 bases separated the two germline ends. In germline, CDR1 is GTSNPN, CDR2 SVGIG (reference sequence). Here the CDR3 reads CAWSVGGPRDTQYF. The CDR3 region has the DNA TGTGCCTGGAGTGTGGGGGGGCCTAGGGATACGCAGTATTTT.

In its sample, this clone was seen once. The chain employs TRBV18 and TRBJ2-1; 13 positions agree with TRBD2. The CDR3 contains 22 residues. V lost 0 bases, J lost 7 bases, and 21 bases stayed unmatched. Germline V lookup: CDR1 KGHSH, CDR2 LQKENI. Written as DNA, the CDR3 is TGTGCCAGCTCACCACCGTCCTCCACTAGCGGGAGGGCCCTTTTCGTAGCTAATGAGCAGTTCTTC. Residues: CASSPPSSTSGRALFVANEQFF.